A single sample is the source of the 9 T cell receptor beta chains below, sequenced in a study of cytomegalovirus exposure and HLA in healthy donors. The primer mix had 60 Vbeta and 13 Jbeta primers. TCRdb's table, derived via immunoSEQ multiplex PCR, lists solely in-frame clones and lacks some. The table records 100,000 to 150,000 clones, roughly 80% of them present only once. The specimen was PBMCs. All receptors come from a man aged 50 to 59 in good health and CMV-seropositive.

The sample holds a few counts of this clone. This chain joins TRBV5-1 and TRBJ2-1, with 7 nucleotides matching TRBD2. V shed 4 bases, J shed 2 bases, and the junction held 6 bases outside the gene matches. CDR1 is SGHRS, CDR2 YFSETQ, per germline. The CDR3 consists of 15 residues. The CDR3 DNA sequence: TGCGCCAGCAGCGGGAGGGACGCGGCCTACAATGAGCAGTTCTTC. Translated: CASSGRDAAYNEQFF.

The rearrangement joins TRBV7-9 to TRBJ2-6; 8 nucleotides align to TRBD2. CDR1 is SEHNR, CDR2 FQNEAQ, per germline (reference sequence). CDR3 length equals 15 residues. Trimming removed 3 bases from V and 4 bases from J; junction bases left unmatched: 2. The CDR3 protein is CASSLRGAGANVLTF. The CDR3 DNA reads as TGTGCCAGCAGCTTGCGGGGGGCCGGGGCCAACGTCCTGACTTTC.

The rearrangement uses TRBV19 and TRBJ1-2, with D possibly matching TRBD1 (5 bases). The CDR3 runs to 11 residues. CDR1 and CDR2 from the germline V gene are LNHDA and SQIVND (reference sequence). V lost 10 bases to trimming and J lost 7 bases, with 13 bases between them. The CDR3 loop reads CATSEGLGYTF. The CDR3 nucleotides read TGTGCCACCTCGGAGGGACTTGGCTACACCTTC.

The chain links TRBV30 to TRBJ2-7; D might be TRBD2 (5 bases). The germline gives CDR1 GTSNPN, CDR2 SVGIG (reference sequence). The V end was cut by 3 bases, the J end by 8 bases, with 17 bases between. The CDR3 is 13 amino acids. CDR3 residues: CAWSGLRVSKQYF. CDR3 DNA sequence: TGTGCCTGGAGCGGACTCCGGGTGAGCAAGCAGTACTTC.

The chain couples TRBV4-1 to TRBJ1-1; D perhaps matches TRBD1 (5 bases). The CDR3 spans 15 residues. The V and J ends lost 6 bases and 4 bases respectively, with 18 bases between them. The germline V gene encodes CDR1 MGHRA and CDR2 YSYEKL. The CDR3: CASSSGQITGTEAFF. In DNA, the CDR3 is TGCGCCAGCAGTTCAGGTCAGATTACAGGCACTGAAGCTTTCTTT.

This chain connects TRBV9 to TRBJ2-2, with 7 bases matching TRBD1. The CDR3 extends over 14 amino acids. The V segment lost 2 bases and the J segment 6 bases; nucleotides outside the gene matches: 4. The V gene's germline CDR1 is SGDLS and CDR2 YYNGEE. The CDR3 DNA sequence: TGTGCCAGCAGCGTCGACAGGGAAGCCGGGGAGCTGTTTTTT. This codes for CASSVDREAGELFF.

V and J are TRBV20-1 and TRBJ2-7; tentatively, D is TRBD2 (5 bases). V lost 7 bases and J lost 3, with 10 bases in between. The CDR3 has 11 amino acids. Germline CDR1 reads DFQATT; CDR2 reads SNEGSKA (reference sequence). The CDR3 sequence is CSGGLGYEQYF. The DNA of the CDR3 is TGCAGTGGCGGGCTCGGCTACGAGCAGTACTTC.

The chain carries TRBV10-3 and TRBJ2-3, with TRBD2 identical over 13 bases. This CDR3 contains 16 residues. From germline, CDR1 is ENHRY and CDR2 SYGVKD. V trimming: 8 bases; J trimming: 9 bases; junction bases outside the gene matches: 14. CDR3 nucleotides: TGTGCCATCGCTCGAGGGACTAGCGGGAACCGAGAGACGCAGTATTTT. Translated: CAIARGTSGNRETQYF.

The V gene is TRBV18, the J gene TRBJ1-1, with D possibly matching TRBD1 (6 bases). Germline V lookup: CDR1 KGHSH, CDR2 LQKENI. This CDR3 contains 18 residues. Trimming removed 6 bases from V and 1 base from J, with 24 bases in between. The CDR3 protein is CASSPREGHSTRNTEAFF. The CDR3 region has the DNA TGTGCCAGCTCTCCAAGAGAGGGACATTCCACGCGGAACACTGAAGCTTTCTTT.